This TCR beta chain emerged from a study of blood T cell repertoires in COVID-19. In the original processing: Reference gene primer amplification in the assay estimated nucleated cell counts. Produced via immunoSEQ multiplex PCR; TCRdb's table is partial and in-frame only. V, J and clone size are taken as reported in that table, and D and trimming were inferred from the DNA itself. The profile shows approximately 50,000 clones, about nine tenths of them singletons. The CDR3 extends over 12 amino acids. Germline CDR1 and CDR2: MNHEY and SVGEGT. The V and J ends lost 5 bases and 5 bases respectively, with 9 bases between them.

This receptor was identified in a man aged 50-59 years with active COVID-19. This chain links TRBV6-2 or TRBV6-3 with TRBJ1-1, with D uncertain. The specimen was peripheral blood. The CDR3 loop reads CASSQGGTEAFF. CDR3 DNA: TGTGCCAGCAGTCAAGGAGGTACTGAAGCTTTCTTT.